This T cell receptor (beta chain) was found in a study of control samples from healthy donors and cancer patients (dated by TCRdb to about 2020). Receptor amplification or capture employed the immunoSEQ multiplex PCR assay. TCRdb stores this immuneACCESS table with in-frame sequences only. Part of the clones is absent; in the studies checked, under half of the shortfall reflects unresolved V genes, and no reason is known for the rest. Present in this sample are 75,000 to 95,000 clones, about 88% of which were seen just once. More than 5.5% of the sample is held by the ten biggest clonotypes. With regard to this clone: The antigen it binds to is not known. The sample holds no much larger clone one base away, and base qualities are not on file.

The CDR3 numbers 16 residues from cysteine through phenylalanine. Only the CDR3 DNA stays, 48 bases, in frame from base 1. CDR1 is given as LGHNA and CDR2 as YNFKEQ, both from the germline V gene. V is pared back by 1 base and J by 4 bases, with 14 bases lying between the germline termini. What was sequenced was blood. The sequence links TRBV4-2 to TRBJ2-1; a tentative D call is TRBD2 (5 bases match). This sequence was found in a woman aged 50 to 65 in good health. Here is the DNA: TGTGCCAGCAGCCAAGGGTCGGGGATTTATTACAATGAGCAGTTCTTC. Protein translation: CASSQGSGIYYNEQFF.